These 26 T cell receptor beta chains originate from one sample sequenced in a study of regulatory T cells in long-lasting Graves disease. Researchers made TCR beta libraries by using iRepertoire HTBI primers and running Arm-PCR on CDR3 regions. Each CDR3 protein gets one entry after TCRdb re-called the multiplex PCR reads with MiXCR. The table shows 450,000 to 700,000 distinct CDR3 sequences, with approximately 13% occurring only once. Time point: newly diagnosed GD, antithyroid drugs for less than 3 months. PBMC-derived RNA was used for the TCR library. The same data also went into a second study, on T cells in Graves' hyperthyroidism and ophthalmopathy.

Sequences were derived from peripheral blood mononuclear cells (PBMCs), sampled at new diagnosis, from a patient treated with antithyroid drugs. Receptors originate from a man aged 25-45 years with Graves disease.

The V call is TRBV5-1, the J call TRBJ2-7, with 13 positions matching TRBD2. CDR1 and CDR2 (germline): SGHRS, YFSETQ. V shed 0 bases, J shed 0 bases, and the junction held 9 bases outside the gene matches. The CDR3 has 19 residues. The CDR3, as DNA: TGCGCCAGCAGCTTGGTAGGACTAGCGGGAGAGGGCCCCTCCTACGAGCAGTACTTC. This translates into CASSLVGLAGEGPSYEQYF.

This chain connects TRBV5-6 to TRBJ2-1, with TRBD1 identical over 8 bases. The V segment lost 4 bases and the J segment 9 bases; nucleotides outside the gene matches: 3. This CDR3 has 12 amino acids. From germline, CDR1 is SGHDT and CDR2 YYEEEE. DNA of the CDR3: TGTGCCAGCAGCGGACAGGGCTCTGAGCAGTTCTTC. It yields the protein CASSGQGSEQFF.

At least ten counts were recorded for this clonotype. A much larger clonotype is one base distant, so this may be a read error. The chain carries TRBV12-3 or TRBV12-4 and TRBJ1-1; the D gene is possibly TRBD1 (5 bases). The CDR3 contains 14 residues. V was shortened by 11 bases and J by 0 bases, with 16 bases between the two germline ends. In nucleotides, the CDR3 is TGTGCCGGCACCGGGGACGGGATGAACACTGAAGCTTTCTTT. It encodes CAGTGDGMNTEAFF.

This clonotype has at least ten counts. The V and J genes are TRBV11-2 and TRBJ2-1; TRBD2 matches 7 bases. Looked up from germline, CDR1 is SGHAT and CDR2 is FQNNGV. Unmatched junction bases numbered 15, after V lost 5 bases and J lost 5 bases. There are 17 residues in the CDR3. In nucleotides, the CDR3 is TGTGCCAGCAGCGTACTAGCGACCATCCCCGTGGACAATGAGCAGTTCTTC. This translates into CASSVLATIPVDNEQFF. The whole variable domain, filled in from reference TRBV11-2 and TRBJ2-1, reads EAGVAQSPRYKIIEKRQSVAFWCNPISGHATLYWYQQILGQGPKLLIQFQNNGVVDDSQLPKDRFSAERLKGVDSTLKIQPAKLEDSAVYLCASSVLATIPVDNEQFFGPGTRLTVL.

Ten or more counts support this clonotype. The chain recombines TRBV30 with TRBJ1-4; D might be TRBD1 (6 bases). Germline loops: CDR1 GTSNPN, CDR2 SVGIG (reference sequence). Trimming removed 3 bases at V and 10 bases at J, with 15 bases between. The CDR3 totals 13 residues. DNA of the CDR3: TGTGCCTGGAGGCCAGGGGTAGGGGGAAAACTGTTTTTT. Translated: CAWRPGVGGKLFF.

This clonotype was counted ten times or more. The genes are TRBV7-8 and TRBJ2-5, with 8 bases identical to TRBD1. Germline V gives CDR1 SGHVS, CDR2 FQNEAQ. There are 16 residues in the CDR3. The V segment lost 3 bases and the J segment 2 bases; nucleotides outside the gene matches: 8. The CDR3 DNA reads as TGTGCCAGCAGCTTGAGGACAGGGCCTATTCAAGAGACCCAGTACTTC. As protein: CASSLRTGPIQETQYF.

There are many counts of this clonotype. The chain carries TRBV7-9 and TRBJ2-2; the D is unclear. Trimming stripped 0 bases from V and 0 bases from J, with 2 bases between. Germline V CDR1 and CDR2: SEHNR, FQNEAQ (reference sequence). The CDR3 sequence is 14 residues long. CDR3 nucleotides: TGTGCCAGCAGCTTAGCCGCGAACACCGGGGAGCTGTTTTTT. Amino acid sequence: CASSLAANTGELFF.

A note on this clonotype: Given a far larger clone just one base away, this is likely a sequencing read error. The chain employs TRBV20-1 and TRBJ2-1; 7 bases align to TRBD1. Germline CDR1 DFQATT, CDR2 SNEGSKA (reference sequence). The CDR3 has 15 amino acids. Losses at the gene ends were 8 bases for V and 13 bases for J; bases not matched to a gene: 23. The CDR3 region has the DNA TGCAGTTTCCGTTCCGGGACAGCCGACCAAGAGACCCAGTTCTTC. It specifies CSFRSGTADQETQFF.

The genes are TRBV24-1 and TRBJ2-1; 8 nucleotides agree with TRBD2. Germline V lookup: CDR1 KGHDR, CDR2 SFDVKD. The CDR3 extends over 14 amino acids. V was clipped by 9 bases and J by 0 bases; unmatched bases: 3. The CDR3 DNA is TGTGCCACCGGGAGCGGGAGCTCCTACAATGAGCAGTTCTTC. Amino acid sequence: CATGSGSSYNEQFF.

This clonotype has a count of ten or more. DNA of the CDR3: TGTGCCAGCAGTGGGTTACATTACGTAGGGGATCAGCCCCAGCATTTT. Its translation: CASSGLHYVGDQPQHF. The chain links TRBV6-2 or TRBV6-3 to TRBJ1-5; TRBD1 is a possible D gene (5 bases). Germline-derived CDR1 and CDR2 are MNHEY and SVGEGT. The V and J ends lost 5 bases and 5 bases respectively, with 19 bases between them. The CDR3 sequence is 16 residues long.

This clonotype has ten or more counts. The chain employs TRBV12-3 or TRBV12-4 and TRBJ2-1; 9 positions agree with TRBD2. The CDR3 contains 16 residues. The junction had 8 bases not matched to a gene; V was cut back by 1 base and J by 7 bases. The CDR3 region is CASSLDTIAGANEQFF. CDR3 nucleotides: TGTGCCAGCAGTTTAGACACGATAGCGGGAGCTAATGAGCAGTTCTTC.

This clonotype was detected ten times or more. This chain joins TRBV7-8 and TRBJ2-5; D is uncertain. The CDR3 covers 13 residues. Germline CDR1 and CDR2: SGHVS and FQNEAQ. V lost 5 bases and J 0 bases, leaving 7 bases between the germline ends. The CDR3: CASSRPYQETQYF. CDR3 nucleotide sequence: TGTGCCAGCAGCCGCCCGTACCAAGAGACCCAGTACTTC.

As DNA, the CDR3 is TGTGCCAGCAGTTTCGGGGTAGGGCGCGAGCAGTACTTC. Residues: CASSFGVGREQYF. This chain joins TRBV12-3 or TRBV12-4 and TRBJ2-7, with D perhaps matching TRBD2 (5 bases). The CDR3 extends over 13 amino acids. Trimming removed 3 bases at V and 6 bases at J, with 12 bases between.

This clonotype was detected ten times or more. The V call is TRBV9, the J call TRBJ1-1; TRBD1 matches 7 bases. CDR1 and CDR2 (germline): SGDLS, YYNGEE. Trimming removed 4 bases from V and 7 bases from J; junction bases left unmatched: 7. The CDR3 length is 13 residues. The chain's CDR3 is CASSSRQGFEAFF. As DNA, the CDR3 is TGTGCCAGCAGCTCGCGACAGGGCTTTGAAGCTTTCTTT.

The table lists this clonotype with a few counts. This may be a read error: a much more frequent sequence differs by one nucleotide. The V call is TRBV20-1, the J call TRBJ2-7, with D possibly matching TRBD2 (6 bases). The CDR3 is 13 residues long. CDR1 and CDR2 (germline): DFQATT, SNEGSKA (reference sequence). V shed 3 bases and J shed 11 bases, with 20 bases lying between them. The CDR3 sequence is CSASTSGPGEKYF. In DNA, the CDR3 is TGCAGTGCTAGTACATCCGGTCCGGGGGAGAAGTACTTC.

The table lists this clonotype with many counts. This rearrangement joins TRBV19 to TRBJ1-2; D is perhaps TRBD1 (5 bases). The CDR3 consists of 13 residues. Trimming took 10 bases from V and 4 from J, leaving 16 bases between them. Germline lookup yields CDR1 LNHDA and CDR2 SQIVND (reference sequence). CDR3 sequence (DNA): TGTGCCACCTTCGGACAACAAATCTATGGCTACACCTTC. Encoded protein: CATFGQQIYGYTF.

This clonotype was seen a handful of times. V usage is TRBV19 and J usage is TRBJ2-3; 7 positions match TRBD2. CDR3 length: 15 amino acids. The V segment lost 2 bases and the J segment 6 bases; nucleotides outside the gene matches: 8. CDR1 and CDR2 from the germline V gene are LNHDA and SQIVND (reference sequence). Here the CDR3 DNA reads TGTGCCAGTAGTATAATACCGACCGGGAGGGATACGCAGTATTTT. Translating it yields CASSIIPTGRDTQYF. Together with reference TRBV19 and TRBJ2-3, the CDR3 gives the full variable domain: DGGITQSPKYLFRKEGQNVTLSCEQNLNHDAMYWYRQDPGQGLRLIYYSQIVNDFQKGDIAEGYSVSREKKESFPLTVTSAQKNPTAFYLCASSIIPTGRDTQYFGPGTRLTVL.

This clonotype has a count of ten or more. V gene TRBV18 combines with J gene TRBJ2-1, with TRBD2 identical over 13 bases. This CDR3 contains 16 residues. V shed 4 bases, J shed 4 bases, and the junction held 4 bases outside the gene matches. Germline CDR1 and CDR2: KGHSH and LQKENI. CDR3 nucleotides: TGTGCCAGCTCACTAGGACTAGCGGGAGTATACAATGAGCAGTTCTTC. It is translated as CASSLGLAGVYNEQFF. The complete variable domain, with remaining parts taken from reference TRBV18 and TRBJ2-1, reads NAGVMQNPRHLVRRRGQEARLRCSPMKGHSHVYWYRQLPEEGLKFMVYLQKENIIDESGMPKERFSAEFPKEGPSILRIQQVVRGDSAAYFCASSLGLAGVYNEQFFGPGTRLTVL.

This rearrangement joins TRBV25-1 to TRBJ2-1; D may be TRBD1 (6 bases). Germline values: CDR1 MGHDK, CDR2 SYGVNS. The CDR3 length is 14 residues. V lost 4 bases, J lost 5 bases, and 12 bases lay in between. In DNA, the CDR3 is TGTGCCAGCAGTGGACAGGTATACCACAATGAGCAGTTCTTC. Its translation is CASSGQVYHNEQFF.

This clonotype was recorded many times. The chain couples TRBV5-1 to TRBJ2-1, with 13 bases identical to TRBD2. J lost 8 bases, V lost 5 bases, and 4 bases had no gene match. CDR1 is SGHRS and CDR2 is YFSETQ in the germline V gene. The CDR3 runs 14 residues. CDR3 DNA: TGCGCCAGCAGTACTAGCGGGGGGGGCGATGAGCAGTTCTTC. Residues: CASSTSGGGDEQFF.

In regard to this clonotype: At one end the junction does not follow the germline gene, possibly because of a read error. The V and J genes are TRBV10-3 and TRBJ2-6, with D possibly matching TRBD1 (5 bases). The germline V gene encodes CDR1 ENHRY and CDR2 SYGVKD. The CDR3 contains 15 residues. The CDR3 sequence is CAISDRVTGADVLTF. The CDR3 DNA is TGTGCCATCAGTGACAGGGTAACTGGGGCCGACGTCCTGACTTTC.

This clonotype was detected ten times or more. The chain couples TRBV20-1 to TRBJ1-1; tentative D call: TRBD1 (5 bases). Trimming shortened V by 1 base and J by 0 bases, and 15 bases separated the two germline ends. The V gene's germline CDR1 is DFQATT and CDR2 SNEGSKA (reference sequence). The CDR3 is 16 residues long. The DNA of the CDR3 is TGCAGTGCTAGAGTAATATCGGCAGGGATGAACACTGAAGCTTTCTTT. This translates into CSARVISAGMNTEAFF.

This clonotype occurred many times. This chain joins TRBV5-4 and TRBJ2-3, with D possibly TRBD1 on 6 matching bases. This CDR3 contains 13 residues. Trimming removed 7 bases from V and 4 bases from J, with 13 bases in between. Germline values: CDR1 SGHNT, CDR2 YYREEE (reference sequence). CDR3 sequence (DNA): TGTGCCAGCTCTGGGGGCGGTGCAGATACGCAGTATTTT. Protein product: CASSGGGADTQYF. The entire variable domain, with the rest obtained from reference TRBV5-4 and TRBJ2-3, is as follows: ETGVTQSPTHLIKTRGQQVTLRCSSQSGHNTVSWYQQALGQGPQFIFQYYREEENGRGNFPPRFSGLQFPNYSSELNVNALELDDSALYLCASSGGGADTQYFGPGTRLTVL.

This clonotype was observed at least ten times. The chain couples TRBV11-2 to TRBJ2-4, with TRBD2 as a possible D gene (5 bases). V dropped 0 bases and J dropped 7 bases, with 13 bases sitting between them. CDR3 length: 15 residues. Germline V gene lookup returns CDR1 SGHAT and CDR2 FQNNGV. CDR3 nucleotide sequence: TGTGCCAGCAGCTTAGAGGCTAGCTATGGGAACATTCAGTACTTC. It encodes CASSLEASYGNIQYF. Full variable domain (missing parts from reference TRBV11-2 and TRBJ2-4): EAGVAQSPRYKIIEKRQSVAFWCNPISGHATLYWYQQILGQGPKLLIQFQNNGVVDDSQLPKDRFSAERLKGVDSTLKIQPAKLEDSAVYLCASSLEASYGNIQYFGAGTRLSVL.

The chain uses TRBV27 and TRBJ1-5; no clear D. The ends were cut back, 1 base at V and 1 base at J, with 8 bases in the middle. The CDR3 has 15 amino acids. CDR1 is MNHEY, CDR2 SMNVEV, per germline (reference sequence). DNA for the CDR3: TGTGCCAGCAGTTTATTAGCGCGAAGCAATCAGCCCCAGCATTTT. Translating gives CASSLLARSNQPQHF.

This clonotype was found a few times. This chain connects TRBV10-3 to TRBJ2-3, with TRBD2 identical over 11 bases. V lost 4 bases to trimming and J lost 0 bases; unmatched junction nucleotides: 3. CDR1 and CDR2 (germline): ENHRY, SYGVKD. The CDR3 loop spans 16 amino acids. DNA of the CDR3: TGTGCCATCAGTGGGACTAGCGGGCCTAGCACAGATACGCAGTATTTT. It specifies CAISGTSGPSTDTQYF.